This T cell receptor beta chain was observed in a study of blood T cell repertoires in COVID-19. Background on the study: There were acute and convalescent COVID-19 samples, and they came from the United States, Italy and Spain. T cells, B-cell-depleted T cells, or PBMCs provided the cDNA or gDNA that served as material.

The length of the CDR3 is 16 residues. Trimming shortened V by 3 bases and J by 0 bases, and 12 bases separated the two germline ends. The germline CDR1 and CDR2 sequences are SNHLY and FYNNEI. As originally analysed: Amplifying reference gene primers gave estimates of nucleated cell counts. Data came from immunoSEQ multiplex PCR; TCRdb stores just in-frame clones and leaves some out. That table gives V, J and clone size, and the DNA gave D and trimming. In the table there are approximately 200,000 clones, about 90% of which are singletons. The clonotype comes from a woman between 45 and 60 years old with acute or convalescent COVID-19. Sequenced input: peripheral blood. The chain joins TRBV2 to TRBJ2-1; TRBD2 is a possible D gene (5 bases). In DNA form, the CDR3 reads TGTGCCAGCAGTGATCGCGGTCGGGGCTCCTACAATGAGCAGTTCTTC. It is translated as CASSDRGRGSYNEQFF.